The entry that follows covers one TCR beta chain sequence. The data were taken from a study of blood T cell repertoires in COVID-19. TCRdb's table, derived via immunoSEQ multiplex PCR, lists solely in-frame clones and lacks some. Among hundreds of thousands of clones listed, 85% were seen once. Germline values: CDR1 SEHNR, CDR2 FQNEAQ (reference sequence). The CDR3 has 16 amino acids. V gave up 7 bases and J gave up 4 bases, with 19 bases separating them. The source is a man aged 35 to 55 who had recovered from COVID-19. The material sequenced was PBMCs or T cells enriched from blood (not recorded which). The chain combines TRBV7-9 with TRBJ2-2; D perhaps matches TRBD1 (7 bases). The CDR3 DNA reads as TGTGCCAGCACCCTCATTCGCGGGACAGTCACCGGGGAGCTGTTTTTT. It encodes CASTLIRGTVTGELFF.